This T cell receptor (beta chain) was captured in a study of Ad26.COV2.S vaccination and SARS-CoV-2 variants. Study at large: The study gave Ad26.COV2.S intramuscularly, once or twice 56 days apart.

Described treatment: around 19 received Ad26.COV2.S at low or high dose, single or two shots; about five received placebo; per-sample allocation not given. Day 63 after the first vaccine or placebo injection was the time point for sampling. V trimming: 0 bases; J trimming: 1 base; junction bases outside the gene matches: 10. The CDR3 spans 17 residues. The V gene's germline CDR1 is SGHKS and CDR2 YYEKEE (reference sequence). Clones were read by immunoSEQ multiplex PCR, and TCRdb kept only the in-frame ones, dropping some. The sample lists 440,000 or so clones; 80% to 95% were seen once. This receptor was obtained from a person between 18 and 65 years old who received the Ad26.COV2.S COVID-19 vaccine or a placebo. The chain joins TRBV5-5 to TRBJ2-7, with 7 bases that match TRBD1. Sequencing was performed on peripheral blood, taken in a trial of Ad26.COV2.S vaccine versus placebo. In DNA form, the CDR3 reads TGTGCCAGCAGCTTGGTGCCCAAGGGGGCGGCGTCCTACGAGCAGTACTTC. It translates to CASSLVPKGAASYEQYF.